A selection of T cell receptor beta chains follows, all from one sample in a study of T-cell reconstitution after alpha-beta-depleted transplantation in children. TCRdb re-analysed the PCR reads in MiXCR, keeping a single row per CDR3 protein. The sample carries roughly 590,000 distinct CDR3 sequences, 16% recorded once. Sequences were derived from PBMCs from the stem cell graft donor, sampled from the stem cell graft. The receptor source for this set is a human donor who donated a stem cell graft to a child with acute myeloid leukemia. Each CDR3 is given with its conserved first and last residue. A D gene is named only where the DNA matches it firmly. Clone size is shown for a subset of rows, as once, few, many or a class of expanded clone.

V: TRBV5-1
size: .
length: 18
J: TRBJ2-1
D: TRBD2
DNA: TGCGCCAGCAGCCCGAATCCCTATGGGACTAGCGGGGGTAATGAGCAGTTCTTC
CDR3: CASSPNPYGTSGGNEQFF

V: TRBV27
size: .
length: 11
J: TRBJ1-2
D: TRBD1
DNA: TGTGCCAGCAGTTCGACAGGGGAGGTCACCTTC
CDR3: CASSSTGEVTF

V: TRBV7-2
size: .
length: 15
J: TRBJ1-4
D: .
DNA: TGTGCCAGCAGCATGGGGGAAGTCCTCATAGAAAAACTGTTTTTT
CDR3: CASSMGEVLIEKLFF

V: TRBV5-5
size: few
length: 15
J: TRBJ2-1
D: TRBD1
DNA: TGTGCCAGCAGCCTAAGACAGGGGGCAGTCAATGAGCAGTTCTTC
CDR3: CASSLRQGAVNEQFF

V: TRBV27
size: many
length: 14
J: TRBJ1-1
D: .
DNA: TGTGCCAGCAGTTTATCGGGGTCTGACACTGAAGCTTTCTTT
CDR3: CASSLSGSDTEAFF

V: TRBV20-1
size: .
length: 14
J: TRBJ1-2
D: TRBD1
DNA: TGCAGTGCTAGAGATAACAGGGGGCCCGATGGCTACACCTTC
CDR3: CSARDNRGPDGYTF

V: TRBV27
size: few
length: 15
J: TRBJ2-1
D: .
DNA: TGTGCCAGCAGCCGAAGGGCCCCGACCCGGAGCGGGCAGTTCTTC
CDR3: CASSRRAPTRSGQFF

V: TRBV20-1
size: many
length: 13
J: TRBJ2-1
D: TRBD1
DNA: TGCAGTGCGCAGGGGGCGTCCTACAATGAGCAGTTCTTC
CDR3: CSAQGASYNEQFF

V: TRBV20-1
size: many
length: 13
J: TRBJ1-1
D: .
DNA: TGCAGTGCCCGAAGGCGGATGAACACTGAAGCTTTCTTT
CDR3: CSARRRMNTEAFF

V: TRBV7-9
size: .
length: 15
J: TRBJ2-3
D: .
DNA: TGTGCCAGCAGCTTATATCCTAGCCGCACAGATACGCAGTATTTT
CDR3: CASSLYPSRTDTQYF

V: TRBV7-6
size: many
length: 15
J: TRBJ2-4
D: .
DNA: TGTGCCAGCAGCTTAGGTCCCCTAGCCAAAAACATTCAGTACTTC
CDR3: CASSLGPLAKNIQYF

V: TRBV15
size: .
length: 15
J: TRBJ1-4
D: .
DNA: TGTGCCACCAGCAGAGTCCGACAGGACCTTGAAAAACTGTTTTTT
CDR3: CATSRVRQDLEKLFF

V: TRBV12-3/TRBV12-4
size: few
length: 17
J: TRBJ1-5
D: .
DNA: TGTGCCAGCAGTACTAGGGGCGGACAGTATAGCAATCAGCCCCAGCATTTT
CDR3: CASSTRGGQYSNQPQHF

V: TRBV7-3
size: many
length: 13
J: TRBJ1-1
D: .
DNA: TGTGCCAGCAGAGGATCAGGGGACACTGAAGCTTTCTTT
CDR3: CASRGSGDTEAFF

V: TRBV9
size: many
length: 13
J: TRBJ2-3
D: .
DNA: TGTGCCAGCAGCGTAGGGGACACAGATACGCAGTATTTT
CDR3: CASSVGDTDTQYF

V: TRBV5-1
size: .
length: 15
J: TRBJ1-2
D: .
DNA: TGCGCCAGCAGCTTGGACAGGGCAGTCCGGAATGGCTACACCTTC
CDR3: CASSLDRAVRNGYTF

V: TRBV28
size: .
length: 15
J: TRBJ1-5
D: .
DNA: TGTGCCAGCAGTTCTAAAATTCTGGGGAGTCAGCCCCAGCATTTT
CDR3: CASSSKILGSQPQHF

V: TRBV12-3/TRBV12-4
size: many
length: 15
J: TRBJ2-7
D: .
DNA: TGTGCCAGCAGTGAGAGTACGGGACACCGCTACGAGCAGTACTTC
CDR3: CASSESTGHRYEQYF

V: TRBV20-1
size: many
length: 16
J: TRBJ1-6
D: .
DNA: TGCAGTGCTAGAAAATTGTCTAGCTCCTATAATTCACCCCTCCACTTT
CDR3: CSARKLSSSYNSPLHF

V: TRBV7-6
size: few
length: 16
J: TRBJ2-3
D: TRBD1
DNA: TGTGCCAGCAGCAAGACCGGGACAGGGGGGATAGATACGCAGTATTTT
CDR3: CASSKTGTGGIDTQYF

V: TRBV12-3/TRBV12-4
size: .
length: 15
J: TRBJ2-1
D: .
DNA: TGTGCCAGCAGTTTGGAGACAAGCTCCTACAATGAGCAGTTCTTC
CDR3: CASSLETSSYNEQFF

V: TRBV29-1
size: many
length: 14
J: TRBJ1-2
D: .
DNA: TGCAGCGTTGAAGTTCTACATGGTGACTATGGCTACACCTTC
CDR3: CSVEVLHGDYGYTF

V: TRBV7-9
size: few
length: 14
J: TRBJ2-1
D: .
DNA: TGTGCCAGCAGCTTAGGTCTCAGGCCGAATGAGCAGTTCTTC
CDR3: CASSLGLRPNEQFF

V: TRBV6-1
size: few
length: 16
J: TRBJ2-7
D: .
DNA: TGTGCCAGCAGTGAAGCATTAGGCAGGGCGTTGGACGAGCAGTACTTC
CDR3: CASSEALGRALDEQYF

V: TRBV7-9
size: many
length: 15
J: TRBJ2-2
D: TRBD1
DNA: TGTGCCAGCAGCTCGGGACAGCGGAACACCGGGGAGCTGTTTTTT
CDR3: CASSSGQRNTGELFF

V: TRBV18
size: .
length: 15
J: TRBJ2-7
D: .
DNA: TGTGCCAGCTCACCAACGGGCGGCAACGCCTACGAGCAGTACTTC
CDR3: CASSPTGGNAYEQYF

V: TRBV6-5
size: many
length: 14
J: TRBJ1-2
D: .
DNA: TGTGCCAGCAGTTACCGGTTCGGGGGAGGGGGCTACACCTTC
CDR3: CASSYRFGGGGYTF

V: TRBV12-3/TRBV12-4
size: once
length: 14
J: TRBJ1-5
D: .
DNA: TGTGCCGGCAGCGACCGAGGGAGCAATCAGCCCCAGCATTTT
CDR3: CAGSDRGSNQPQHF

V: TRBV20-1
size: few
length: 15
J: TRBJ2-4
D: TRBD1
DNA: TGCAGTGCTAGAGTTCCAGGGGGACATCCAGGCATTCAGTACTTC
CDR3: CSARVPGGHPGIQYF

V: TRBV7-2
size: .
length: 15
J: TRBJ2-3
D: TRBD2
DNA: TGTGCCAGCAGGGCAGGAGGGACTATATCAGATACGCAGTATTTT
CDR3: CASRAGGTISDTQYF

V: TRBV15
size: .
length: 14
J: TRBJ1-3
D: .
DNA: TGTGCCACCAGCAGGAAGGTCTCTGGAAACACCATATATTTT
CDR3: CATSRKVSGNTIYF

V: TRBV20-1
size: many
length: 17
J: TRBJ2-1
D: TRBD2
DNA: TGCAGTGCTAGAGATTCCCGGGCTAGCGGGGGTTACAATGAGCAGTTCTTC
CDR3: CSARDSRASGGYNEQFF

V: TRBV20-1
size: many
length: 14
J: TRBJ1-5
D: .
DNA: TGCAGTGCTAGAGATTGGTCCAGCAATCAGCCCCAGCATTTT
CDR3: CSARDWSSNQPQHF

V: TRBV12-3/TRBV12-4
size: .
length: 16
J: TRBJ2-5
D: TRBD2
DNA: TGTGCCAGCAGTTCTAGCGGGGGAGCCCTGGGAGAGACCCAGTACTTC
CDR3: CASSSSGGALGETQYF

V: TRBV7-9
size: few
length: 14
J: TRBJ2-1
D: .
DNA: TGTGCCAGCAGCTTAGCTTCGGGGTCCCCTGAGCAGTTCTTC
CDR3: CASSLASGSPEQFF

V: TRBV5-1
size: .
length: 15
J: TRBJ2-3
D: TRBD2
DNA: TGCGCCAGCAGCTTGGAAGCTAGCGGATCAGATACGCAGTATTTT
CDR3: CASSLEASGSDTQYF

V: TRBV12-5
size: .
length: 14
J: TRBJ2-2
D: .
DNA: TGTGCTAGTGGTTTGGACAGGGCGAACGGGGAGCTGTTTTTT
CDR3: CASGLDRANGELFF